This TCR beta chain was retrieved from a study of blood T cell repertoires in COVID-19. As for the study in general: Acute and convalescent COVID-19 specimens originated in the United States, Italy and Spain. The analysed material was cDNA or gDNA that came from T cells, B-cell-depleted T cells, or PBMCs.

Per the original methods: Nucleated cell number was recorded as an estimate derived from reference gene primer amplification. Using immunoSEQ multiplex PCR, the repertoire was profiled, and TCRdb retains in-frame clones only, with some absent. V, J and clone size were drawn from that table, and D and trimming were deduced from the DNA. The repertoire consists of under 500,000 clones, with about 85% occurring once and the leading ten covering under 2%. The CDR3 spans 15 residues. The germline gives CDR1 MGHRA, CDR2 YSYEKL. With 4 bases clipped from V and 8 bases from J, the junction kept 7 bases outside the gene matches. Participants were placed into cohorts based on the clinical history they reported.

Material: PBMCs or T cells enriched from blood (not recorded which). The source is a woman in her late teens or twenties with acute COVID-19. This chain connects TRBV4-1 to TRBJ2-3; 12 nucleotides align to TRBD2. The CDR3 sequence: CASSPTSGSEGTQYF. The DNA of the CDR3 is TGCGCCAGCAGCCCGACTAGCGGGAGTGAGGGTACGCAGTATTTT.